The 20 T cell receptor beta chains given below trace back to one sample, sequenced in a study of blood T cell repertoires in COVID-19. The method was immunoSEQ multiplex PCR; TCRdb's version includes in-frame clones alone and lacks a portion of them. The sample gives about 190,000 clones, almost 90% of which show up once; around 0.63% is in the top ten. Sequenced sample: peripheral blood. Every receptor here comes from a man aged 45-65 years with acute or convalescent COVID-19.

This clone was detected once. V is TRBV11-3 and J is TRBJ2-1, with D perhaps TRBD1 (5 bases). This CDR3 is built from 14 residues. V was trimmed by 2 bases and J by 5 bases, leaving 10 bases between them. Germline lookup yields CDR1 SGHNT and CDR2 YENEEA. The CDR3 here is CASSLSRVHNEQFF. The CDR3 nucleotides are TGTGCCAGCAGCTTATCCAGGGTCCACAATGAGCAGTTCTTC.

The genes are TRBV12-5 and TRBJ2-1; 15 bases fit TRBD2. Germline V gene data show CDR1 as LGHNT and CDR2 as FRNRAP. The CDR3 is 16 residues long. Germline trimming cut 6 bases from V and 5 bases from J; bases unmatched to any gene: 5. The CDR3 DNA follows: TGTGCTAGTGGCCGGACTAGCGGGGGGGTCAACAATGAGCAGTTCTTC. This encodes CASGRTSGGVNNEQFF.

The V gene is TRBV18, the J gene TRBJ2-1; D is possibly TRBD1 (5 bases). V was shortened by 6 bases and J by 9 bases, with 21 bases between the two germline ends. The CDR3 sequence is 15 residues long. The germline V gene has CDR1 KGHSH and CDR2 LQKENI. The CDR3 coding sequence is TGTGCCAGCTCCCCCGACAGCTTCTTAGTAGGTGAGCAGTTCTTC. It is translated as CASSPDSFLVGEQFF.

This clone was detected a few times. V gene TRBV27 combines with J gene TRBJ2-1, with a tentative D call TRBD2 (5 bases). Looked up from germline, CDR1 is MNHEY and CDR2 is SMNVEV (reference sequence). The CDR3 covers 11 residues. Trimming cost V 4 bases and J 10 bases, with 8 bases left between them. This CDR3 reads CASSSTMEQFF. In DNA, the CDR3 is TGTGCCAGCAGTTCGACTATGGAGCAGTTCTTC.

The chain employs TRBV4-1 and TRBJ2-5; 7 nucleotides match TRBD1. Germline CDR1 and CDR2: MGHRA and YSYEKL. The CDR3 is 15 amino acids. After removal of 5 bases from V and 2 bases from J, the junction contained 8 bases not matched to a gene. CDR3 bases: TGCGCCAGCAGCTCAAGCAGGACAGGACAAGAGACCCAGTACTTC. It translates to CASSSSRTGQETQYF.

This rearrangement joins TRBV5-1 to TRBJ2-1, with TRBD2 matching 10 bases. The CDR3 sequence is 16 residues long. CDR1 is SGHRS and CDR2 is YFSETQ in the germline V gene. Losses at the gene ends were 0 bases for V and 7 bases for J; bases not matched to a gene: 7. The CDR3 is CASSLVTSGAGNEQFF. Written as DNA, the CDR3 is TGCGCCAGCAGCTTGGTTACTAGCGGGGCGGGGAATGAGCAGTTCTTC.

The chain joins TRBV5-8 to TRBJ1-2, with 9 bases matching TRBD1. With 3 bases clipped from V and 4 bases from J, the junction kept 7 bases outside the gene matches. Per the germline V gene, CDR1 is SGHTS and CDR2 is YDEGEE. The CDR3 is made up of 15 amino acids. The CDR3 DNA reads TGTGCCAGCAGCTCGGGACAGGGAGCTAGCTATGGCTACACCTTC. Translation gives CASSSGQGASYGYTF.

The chain uses TRBV4-1 and TRBJ2-7; possibly TRBD2 for D (6 bases). This CDR3 spans 15 amino acids. V shed 0 bases and J shed 4 bases, with 13 bases lying between them. CDR1 is MGHRA, CDR2 YSYEKL, per germline. The CDR3 sequence: CASSQDLAGPYEQYV. Here the CDR3 DNA reads TGCGCCAGCAGCCAAGATTTGGCGGGGCCTTACGAGCAGTACGTC.

There are a few counts of this clone. This chain joins TRBV4-1 and TRBJ1-2; 9 bases are shared with TRBD1. In germline, CDR1 is MGHRA, CDR2 YSYEKL. Trimming removed 1 base from V and 4 bases from J; junction bases left unmatched: 7. The CDR3 runs to 16 residues. CDR3 bases: TGCGCCAGCAGCCAAGCTTCGGACAGGGGATTCTATGGCTACACCTTC. It translates to CASSQASDRGFYGYTF.

This clone was detected only a few times. The chain combines TRBV3-1 (or the pseudogene TRBV3-2) with TRBJ1-5, with D perhaps matching TRBD1 (5 bases). This CDR3 is 15 amino acids long. Trimming shortened V by 0 bases and J by 6 bases, and 12 bases separated the two germline ends. The germline gives CDR1 LGHDT, CDR2 YNNKEL (reference sequence). This CDR3 is CASSQDVTAGQPQHF. Here the CDR3 DNA reads TGTGCCAGCAGCCAAGATGTGACAGCCGGTCAGCCCCAGCATTTT.

The chain recombines TRBV24-1 with TRBJ2-7; 8 positions match TRBD1. This CDR3 comprises 13 residues. Losses at the gene ends were 7 bases for V and 0 bases for J; bases not matched to a gene: 1. CDR1 is KGHDR, CDR2 SFDVKD, per germline. In nucleotides, the CDR3 is TGTGCCACCAGCAGGGGGCCCTCCTACGAGCAGTACTTC. It is translated as CATSRGPSYEQYF.

This clone was seen a single time. DNA of the CDR3: TGCGCCAGCAGCTTGACGGGAGCAACTAATGAAAAACTGTTTTTT. Protein sequence: CASSLTGATNEKLFF. V gene TRBV5-1 combines with J gene TRBJ1-4, with D unresolved. The ends were cut back, 1 base at V and 0 bases at J, with 7 bases in the middle. The CDR3 is 15 residues long. CDR1 and CDR2 from the germline V gene are SGHRS and YFSETQ.

The V gene is TRBV7-2, the J gene TRBJ1-2, with TRBD1 matching 9 bases. The CDR3 runs to 15 residues. V gave up 6 bases and J gave up 1 base; unmatched junction bases: 6. Germline V gene sequence: CDR1 SGHTA, CDR2 FQGNSA. CDR3 DNA: TGTGCCAGCAGTCCACAGGGGGCACTTAACTATGGCTACACCTTC. Encoded protein: CASSPQGALNYGYTF.

The rearrangement links TRBV19 to TRBJ1-4, with TRBD1 as a possible D gene (5 bases). Looked up from germline, CDR1 is LNHDA and CDR2 is SQIVND (reference sequence). The CDR3 loop spans 16 amino acids. The germline V and J ends were trimmed by 5 bases and 0 bases, with 13 bases remaining between them. CDR3 DNA sequence: TGTGCCAGTAGTGACAGACCCCAAACAACTAATGAAAAACTGTTTTTT. Protein: CASSDRPQTTNEKLFF.

J is TRBJ2-3 and V is TRBV10-3, with 11 bases lining up with TRBD1. The CDR3 runs to 15 residues. Unmatched junction bases numbered 7, after V lost 3 bases and J lost 8 bases. Germline CDR1 is ENHRY and CDR2 is SYGVKD. CDR3 nucleotides: TGTGCCATCAGTGAAAGGACAGGGGGCGAGGGTACGCAGTATTTT. Translated, it gives CAISERTGGEGTQYF.

The chain recombines TRBV14 with TRBJ1-1; TRBD1 aligns across 7 bases. V lost 0 bases to trimming and J lost 6 bases; unmatched junction nucleotides: 4. The CDR3 runs to 14 residues. Germline CDR1 SGHDN, CDR2 FVKESK. CDR3 in amino acids: CASSQDQGDAEAFF. The CDR3 DNA reads TGTGCCAGCAGCCAAGATCAGGGGGACGCTGAAGCTTTCTTT. The variable domain in full, with the rest retrieved from reference TRBV14 and TRBJ1-1, is EAGVTQFPSHSVIEKGQTVTLRCDPISGHDNLYWYRRVMGKEIKFLLHFVKESKQDESGMPNNRFLAERTGGTYSTLKVQPAELEDSGVYFCASSQDQGDAEAFFGQGTRLTVV.

V is TRBV19 and J is TRBJ1-5; D remains ambiguous. The CDR3 sequence is 16 residues long. V lost 1 base to trimming and J lost 7 bases, with 17 bases between them. Per germline, CDR1 LNHDA and CDR2 SQIVND (reference sequence). The CDR3 protein is CASSIGFGKGGQPQHF. CDR3 nucleotide sequence: TGTGCCAGTAGTATAGGGTTTGGTAAGGGAGGACAGCCCCAGCATTTT.

The rearrangement links TRBV12-3 or TRBV12-4 to TRBJ2-7; D perhaps matches TRBD2 (6 bases). CDR3 length: 13 residues. The germline V and J ends were trimmed by 4 bases and 3 bases, with 10 bases remaining between them. The CDR3 DNA reads as TGTGCCAGCAGTTCCGGGACTCTCTACGAGCAGTACTTC. Translating gives CASSSGTLYEQYF.

The chain employs TRBV5-4 and TRBJ2-1; the match to TRBD2 covers 8 bases. Germline V lookup: CDR1 SGHNT, CDR2 YYREEE (reference sequence). V lost 1 base to trimming and J lost 8 bases; unmatched junction nucleotides: 8. The CDR3 contains 15 residues. CDR3 amino acids: CASSLPGTSRYEQFF. In DNA, the CDR3 is TGTGCCAGCAGCTTGCCGGGGACTAGTCGCTATGAGCAGTTCTTC. Variable domain in full (rest from reference TRBV5-4 and TRBJ2-1): ETGVTQSPTHLIKTRGQQVTLRCSSQSGHNTVSWYQQALGQGPQFIFQYYREEENGRGNFPPRFSGLQFPNYSSELNVNALELDDSALYLCASSLPGTSRYEQFFGPGTRLTVL.

This chain connects TRBV7-3 to TRBJ2-2; 15 positions agree with TRBD2. The junction had 12 bases not matched to a gene; V was cut back by 5 bases and J by 5 bases. The CDR3 has 19 residues. Germline assignment: CDR1 SGHTA and CDR2 FQGTGA. The CDR3: CASSVTGTSGRRSTGELFF. Written as DNA, the CDR3 is TGTGCCAGCAGCGTTACAGGGACTAGCGGGAGGAGGAGTACCGGGGAGCTGTTTTTT.